This TCR beta chain appears in the sequencing data of a study of neoadjuvant anti-PD-1 for oral cavity cancer. Study as a whole: Patients mostly received three to four biweekly nivolumab doses at 3 mg/kg before surgery.

Time point meaning: after neoadjuvant nivolumab, at surgical resection. General observations from the study: Post-nivolumab, blood T cell clonality was significantly elevated in non-responders.

On this clone: Its antigen is not identified.

Most PBMC samples had approximately 480 ng input DNA in six replicates. Clones were sequenced by immunoSEQ multiplex PCR, and TCRdb holds only the in-frame ones, with some missing. Of 72,000 or so clones in the sample, roughly nine tenths were seen once. Trimming took off 6 bases at V and 4 bases at J, with 15 bases between the two ends. CDR1 and CDR2 from the germline V gene are MNHEY and SVGAGI. This CDR3 spans 14 amino acids. The material sequenced was PBMCs, taken after nivolumab (anti-PD-1) treatment. The genes are TRBV6-5 and TRBJ2-5; D possibly corresponds to TRBD2 (6 bases). The origin of this receptor is a person aged 40 to 85 with oral cavity squamous cell carcinoma. CDR3 sequence: CASSLDGRGETQYF. The DNA for the CDR3 is TGTGCCAGCAGCCTGGATGGGCGGGGAGAGACCCAGTACTTC.